This T cell receptor (beta chain) was documented in a study of identical twins. Whole-study findings and limits: Compared with models, monozygotic twins showed more out-of-frame TCR alpha sharing. Out-of-frame alpha sequences common to twins exhibited a surplus of low generation probability. Abundant beta clonotypes from cord blood bore fewer insertions; memory repertoires lacked this pattern.

Only a few counts were recorded for this clonotype. Its antigen remains unknown. Each CDR3 protein is one row after TCRdb ran MiXCR on the 5' RACE reads. The repertoire includes 500,000 or so distinct CDR3 sequences, 14% of them detected once, and roughly 0.56% sits in the top ten. V lost 6 bases and J lost 5, with 19 bases in between. Per the germline V gene, CDR1 is MNHEY and CDR2 is SVGEGT. The CDR3 is 16 amino acids. These records were also assigned to another study, of yellow fever vaccine responses in identical twins.

The origin of this receptor is a young woman in good health. The sample taken for sequencing was CD4+ T cells sorted from blood. The gene calls are TRBV6-2 or TRBV6-3 and TRBJ2-2; no clear D. DNA for the CDR3: TGTGCCAGCAGAGGGAACCTAGGATTCGATACCGGGGAGCTGTTTTTT. As protein: CASRGNLGFDTGELFF.